One sample yielded the 3 T cell receptor beta chains listed below, sequenced in a study of monozygotic twins with inflammatory bowel disease. With the 5' RACE reads reprocessed, TCRdb shows one record per CDR3 protein and no DNA. The sample holds 400,000 to 500,000 distinct CDR3 sequences. The material sequenced was blood. The receptors come from a human donor with ulcerative colitis or Crohn's disease, or a healthy co-twin of an affected twin (not recorded which).

The CDR3 here is CASSITRAGTEAFF. The rearrangement links TRBV19 to TRBJ1-1. Germline-derived CDR1 and CDR2 are LNHDA and SQIVND (reference sequence). CDR3 length equals 14 residues.

This chain links TRBV20-1 with TRBJ2-3; the TCRdb D gene call, TRBD1, has no DNA to confirm it. The length of the CDR3 is 14 residues. Germline CDR1 and CDR2: DFQATT and SNEGSKA (reference sequence). CDR3 protein: CSAMPGQGADTQYF.

The V call is TRBV19, the J call TRBJ1-4. The germline CDR1 and CDR2 sequences are LNHDA and SQIVND (reference sequence). The CDR3 has 15 amino acids. CDR3 in amino acids: CASSMYDGRNEKLFF.